Given below is one TCR beta chain in context. Its cognate antigen is unknown. The sample belongs to a study of vaccination and CD4 T cells after COVID-19. As for the study in general: Typically, post-vaccine samples were obtained a median approximately 72 days after dose two, within a range of 14 to 241.

An Oncomine TCR Beta short-read assay was used to sequence the DNA from cultured CD4+ T cells. Genomic DNA was drawn out of CD4+ T cells grown in culture. TCRdb re-derived calls from the PCR reads in MiXCR, one entry per CDR3 protein. Here the sample spans some 15,000 distinct CDR3 sequences, roughly 73% being singletons. Treatment described: approximately nine-day PBMC culture with coronavirus spike peptide pools or control peptides (ViraFEST assay). Trimming took 4 bases from V and 3 from J, leaving 16 bases between them. Germline-derived CDR1 and CDR2 are MNHNS and SASEGT. The CDR3 has 16 residues.

The receptor was derived from a human donor who had recovered from COVID-19. This chain links TRBV6-1 with TRBJ1-5, with a possible D match to TRBD1 (5 bases). The sequenced sample was CD4+ T cells from blood, cultured in vitro. The CDR3 region is CASSAVGPGTNQPQHF. CDR3 nucleotides: TGTGCCAGCAGTGCAGTGGGGCCAGGGACCAATCAGCCCCAGCATTTT.